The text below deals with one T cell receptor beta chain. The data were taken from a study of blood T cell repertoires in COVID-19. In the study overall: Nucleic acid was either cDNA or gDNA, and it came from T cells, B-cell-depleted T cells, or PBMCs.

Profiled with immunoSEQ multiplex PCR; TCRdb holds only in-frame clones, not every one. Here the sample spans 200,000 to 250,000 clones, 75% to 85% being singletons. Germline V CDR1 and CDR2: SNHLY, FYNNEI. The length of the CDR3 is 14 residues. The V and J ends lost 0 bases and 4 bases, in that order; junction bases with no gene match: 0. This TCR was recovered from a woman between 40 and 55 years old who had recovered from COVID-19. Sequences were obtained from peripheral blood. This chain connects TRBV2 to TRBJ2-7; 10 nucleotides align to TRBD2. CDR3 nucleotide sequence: TGTGCCAGCAGTGAAGCTAGCGGGAGGTACGAGCAGTACTTC. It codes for CASSEASGRYEQYF.